The 28 T cell receptor beta chains presented below share a single source sample, sequenced in a study of CD4+ T cells in melanoma. Produced via immunoSEQ multiplex PCR; TCRdb's table is partial and in-frame only. The data hold more than 9,500 clones, with around 70% observed a single time. The sample comprised tumor tissue. The origin of the receptors is a human donor with melanoma.

The CDR3 region has the DNA TGTGCCAGCAGCTTATCACAGGGACACAATGAGCAGTTCTTC. This translates into CASSLSQGHNEQFF. V and J are TRBV11-3 and TRBJ2-1; tentatively, D is TRBD1 (6 bases). V lost 2 bases, J lost 5 bases, and 10 bases lay in between. CDR1 SGHNT and CDR2 YENEEA come from the germline V gene. The CDR3 has 14 residues.

This clone was picked up a small number of times. The chain has TRBV6-5 and TRBJ2-1; 8 nucleotides agree with TRBD1. Germline V gene sequence: CDR1 MNHEY, CDR2 SVGAGI. V dropped 0 bases and J dropped 7; count of bases not matched to a gene: 2. The CDR3 contains 14 residues. CDR3 amino acids: CASSYSQGANEQFF. The CDR3 DNA reads as TGTGCCAGCAGTTACTCCCAGGGGGCAAATGAGCAGTTCTTC.

On this clone: One end of the junction is discordant with germline, which a read error may explain. V is TRBV7-7 and J is TRBJ2-3; D possibly corresponds to TRBD1 (5 bases). Germline CDR1 is SSHAT and CDR2 is FNYEAQ (reference sequence). The CDR3 is made up of 13 amino acids. DNA of the CDR3: TGTGCTAGCAGCTCTCAGACAGCAGATACGCAGTATTTT. Amino acids: CASSSQTADTQYF.

This clone was seen a handful of times. The chain joins TRBV7-2 to TRBJ1-5, with D perhaps matching TRBD1 (5 bases). Germline V gene data show CDR1 as SGHTA and CDR2 as FQGNSA. Trimming left V 5 bases short and J 0 bases short, with 11 bases between. CDR3 size: 15 residues. The CDR3 DNA reads as TGTGCCAGCAGCCCAGGGCGCTATAGCAATCAGCCCCAGCATTTT. Amino acids: CASSPGRYSNQPQHF.

The rearrangement joins TRBV5-1 to TRBJ2-2; 8 nucleotides line up with TRBD2. There are 15 residues in the CDR3. From germline, CDR1 is SGHRS and CDR2 YFSETQ. V shed 4 bases and J 3 bases; nucleotides not matched to a gene: 5. CDR3 nucleotides: TGCGCCAGCAGCACGGGGACTAGTTACACCGGGGAGCTGTTTTTT. Encoded protein: CASSTGTSYTGELFF.

The chain is built from TRBV5-1 and TRBJ1-6, with D uncertain. CDR1 SGHRS and CDR2 YFSETQ come from the germline V gene. V shed 0 bases and J shed 7 bases, with 8 bases lying between them. The CDR3 length is 14 residues. This chain's CDR3 is CASSLGSPNSPLHF. Written as DNA, the CDR3 is TGCGCCAGCAGCTTGGGCAGCCCCAATTCACCCCTCCACTTT.

The chain employs TRBV29-1 and TRBJ2-3; TRBD2 is a possible D gene (7 bases). V lost 3 bases and J lost 4, with 14 bases in between. From germline, CDR1 is SQVTM and CDR2 ANQGSEA. The CDR3 consists of 14 residues. In nucleotides, the CDR3 is TGCAGCGTTGATGGAGGGGGGGTAGCAGATACGCAGTATTTT. Protein product: CSVDGGGVADTQYF.

This clone was seen a handful of times. The rearrangement links TRBV11-2 to TRBJ1-4, with a possible D match to TRBD1 (5 bases). Germline V lookup: CDR1 SGHAT, CDR2 FQNNGV. With 5 bases removed from V and 6 bases from J, the gap between germline ends came to 13 bases. The CDR3 spans 14 residues. The CDR3 DNA sequence: TGTGCCAGCAGCCGGGACCTCTCCTATGAAAAACTGTTTTTT. This translates into CASSRDLSYEKLFF. The full variable domain, its missing parts supplied by reference TRBV11-2 and TRBJ1-4, is EAGVAQSPRYKIIEKRQSVAFWCNPISGHATLYWYQQILGQGPKLLIQFQNNGVVDDSQLPKDRFSAERLKGVDSTLKIQPAKLEDSAVYLCASSRDLSYEKLFFGSGTQLSVL.

The rearrangement links TRBV7-9 to TRBJ2-5, with 10 bases fitting TRBD1. The V gene's germline CDR1 is SEHNR and CDR2 FQNEAQ (reference sequence). V lost 4 bases, J lost 4 bases, and 9 bases stayed unmatched. The CDR3 is 16 residues long. The DNA for the CDR3 is TGTGCCAGCAGCTCAAACCCCGGGGACAGGGGAGAGACCCAGTACTTC. Translating it yields CASSSNPGDRGETQYF.

The chain has TRBV7-3 and TRBJ2-2; D not certain. Per the germline V gene, CDR1 is SGHTA and CDR2 is FQGTGA. V lost 5 bases and J 5 bases, leaving 9 bases between the germline ends. The CDR3 runs to 13 residues. This CDR3 is CASSPDGTGELFF. The DNA for the CDR3 is TGTGCCAGCAGCCCCGACGGAACCGGGGAGCTGTTTTTT.

CDR3 loop: CASSPDEVASSYEQYF. Written as DNA, the CDR3 is TGTGCCAGCAGCCCCGACGAGGTAGCGTCTTCCTACGAGCAGTACTTC. The genes are TRBV7-6 and TRBJ2-7, with D tentatively TRBD2 (5 bases). The CDR3 is 16 amino acids. The V end lost 5 bases, the J end lost 1 base, and 18 bases lay between the germline ends. From germline, CDR1 is SGHVS and CDR2 FNYEAQ.

The CDR3: CASSVGTSNANEQFF. In nucleotides, the CDR3 is TGTGCCAGCAGCGTCGGGACTAGCAATGCCAATGAGCAGTTCTTC. The V gene is TRBV9, the J gene TRBJ2-1; 9 bases agree with TRBD2. Germline CDR1 is SGDLS and CDR2 is YYNGEE. This CDR3 contains 15 residues. V lost 2 bases to trimming and J lost 6 bases; unmatched junction nucleotides: 6.

The chain couples TRBV5-6 to TRBJ2-2; 7 nucleotides agree with TRBD2. CDR1 and CDR2 (germline): SGHDT, YYEEEE. The CDR3 sequence is 15 residues long. V was pared by 2 bases and J by 3 bases, with 4 bases of the junction left unmatched. DNA of the CDR3: TGTGCCAGCAGCTTTGGACTAGTCGACACCGGGGAGCTGTTTTTT. Protein product: CASSFGLVDTGELFF.

The chain links TRBV9 to TRBJ2-1; 9 nucleotides match TRBD2. Looked up from germline, CDR1 is SGDLS and CDR2 is YYNGEE. V lost 3 bases and J lost 5; bases outside the gene matches: 9. CDR3 length: 16 residues. For the CDR3, the DNA is TGTGCCAGCAGCGGGGGTCCGGGACTAGCTCACAATGAGCAGTTCTTC. Encoded protein: CASSGGPGLAHNEQFF.

The J gene is TRBJ2-1, the V gene TRBV6-5; 13 positions agree with TRBD2. After removal of 3 bases from V and 9 bases from J, the junction contained 8 bases not matched to a gene. CDR1 MNHEY and CDR2 SVGAGI come from the germline V gene. This CDR3 has 16 residues. The CDR3 spells CASSYIRTSGGIEQFF. In DNA, the CDR3 is TGTGCCAGCAGTTATATAAGGACTAGCGGGGGTATTGAGCAGTTCTTC.

The CDR3 DNA is TGTGCCAGCTCAGAGCGTAACGGGGGGCCGAACACCGGGGAGCTGTTTTTT. It specifies CASSERNGGPNTGELFF. The gene calls are TRBV18 and TRBJ2-2; a weak D match, TRBD2 (7 bases). Germline values: CDR1 KGHSH, CDR2 LQKENI. V was pared by 5 bases and J by 0 bases, with 16 bases between. This CDR3 is 17 amino acids long.

V and J are TRBV13 and TRBJ2-7; 7 positions match TRBD1. V lost 5 bases and J lost 2; bases outside the gene matches: 6. Germline CDR1 is PRHDT and CDR2 is FYEKMQ (reference sequence). The CDR3 extends over 14 amino acids. CDR3 nucleotide sequence: TGTGCCAGCAGCCCGACAGGGAAAACCTACGAGCAGTACTTC. This encodes CASSPTGKTYEQYF.

The chain joins TRBV5-6 to TRBJ1-1, with a tentative D call TRBD1 (5 bases). CDR3 size: 13 residues. Germline-derived CDR1 and CDR2 are SGHDT and YYEEEE. V lost 0 bases, J lost 5 bases, and 8 bases lay in between. The CDR3 protein is CASSLDWGTEAFF. DNA of the CDR3: TGTGCCAGCAGCTTGGATTGGGGGACTGAAGCTTTCTTT. Full variable domain (remainder filled in from reference TRBV5-6 and TRBJ1-1): DAGVTQSPTHLIKTRGQQVTLRCSPKSGHDTVSWYQQALGQGPQFIFQYYEEEERQRGNFPDRFSGHQFPNYSSELNVNALLLGDSALYLCASSLDWGTEAFFGQGTRLTVV.

This clone showed up just once. This chain connects TRBV30 to TRBJ2-2, with TRBD2 as a possible D gene (6 bases). Germline CDR1 reads GTSNPN; CDR2 reads SVGIG (reference sequence). The CDR3 is 14 residues long. This CDR3 reads CARGGSKDTGELFF. CDR3 sequence (DNA): TGTGCTCGTGGGGGGAGTAAGGACACCGGGGAGCTGTTTTTT.

The gene calls are TRBV27 and TRBJ2-2; D perhaps matches TRBD1 (6 bases). The CDR3 covers 15 residues. V was trimmed by 8 bases and J by 5 bases, leaving 18 bases between them. The V gene's germline CDR1 is MNHEY and CDR2 SMNVEV (reference sequence). CDR3 in DNA: TGTGCCAGCCGACAAACCAGGGGTTCGACCGGGGAGCTGTTTTTT. This sequence encodes CASRQTRGSTGELFF.

This clone was seen only a few times. This chain links TRBV6-6 with TRBJ1-5, with unresolved D. The CDR3 has 13 residues. CDR1 MNHNY and CDR2 SVGAGI come from the germline V gene (reference sequence). V lost 8 bases and J 4 bases, leaving 12 bases between the germline ends. The CDR3 sequence is CASGSPGNQPQHF. The CDR3 bases are TGTGCCAGCGGTTCCCCCGGAAATCAGCCCCAGCATTTT.

The gene calls are TRBV4-2 and TRBJ2-3, with TRBD2 as a possible D gene (6 bases). CDR1 is LGHNA and CDR2 is YNFKEQ in the germline V gene. Trimming took 5 bases from V and 0 from J, leaving 18 bases between them. The CDR3 extends over 17 amino acids. CDR3: CASSSGGRGLSTDTQYF. In DNA form, the CDR3 reads TGTGCCAGCAGCTCGGGTGGGCGGGGCCTAAGCACAGATACGCAGTATTTT.

This rearrangement joins TRBV11-3 to TRBJ2-7; D is perhaps TRBD2 (6 bases). Germline V gives CDR1 SGHNT, CDR2 YENEEA. CDR3 length: 13 residues. With 5 bases removed from V and 5 bases from J, the gap between germline ends came to 13 bases. The CDR3 DNA follows: TGTGCCAGCAGCCCGGGACTCCTAAACGAGCAGTACTTC. Protein: CASSPGLLNEQYF.

The chain recombines TRBV9 with TRBJ1-6, with a tentative D call TRBD1 (6 bases). The CDR3 runs 16 residues. Trimming cost V 2 bases and J 9 bases, with 18 bases left between them. Germline V CDR1 and CDR2: SGDLS, YYNGEE. In nucleotides, the CDR3 is TGTGCCAGCAGCGTCATGGTAGGGGGACGCACTTCACCCCTCCACTTT. Residues: CASSVMVGGRTSPLHF.

The chain joins TRBV15 to TRBJ2-7; D is undetermined. V was clipped by 0 bases and J by 2 bases, with 8 bases between them. The V gene's germline CDR1 is LNHNV and CDR2 YYDKDF (reference sequence). The CDR3 is made up of 14 amino acids. The CDR3 region is CATSRDPGTYEQYF. The DNA for the CDR3 is TGTGCCACCAGCAGAGATCCCGGAACCTACGAGCAGTACTTC.

The V and J genes are TRBV7-8 and TRBJ1-6; no definite D call. This CDR3 comprises 15 residues. CDR1 and CDR2 (germline): SGHVS, FQNEAQ. Trimming shortened V by 1 base and J by 10 bases, and 14 bases separated the two germline ends. CDR3 nucleotide sequence: TGTGCCAGCAGCTTAGAAATAGCAAGTCAGTCACCCCTCCACTTT. Its translation is CASSLEIASQSPLHF.

This chain connects TRBV5-1 to TRBJ1-1, with D tentatively TRBD1 (5 bases). In germline, CDR1 is SGHRS, CDR2 YFSETQ. The V and J ends lost 0 bases and 5 bases respectively, with 20 bases between them. The CDR3 contains 17 residues. The CDR3 sequence is CASSLAGAVLRYTEAFF. CDR3 DNA: TGCGCCAGCAGCTTGGCCGGGGCCGTCCTAAGGTATACTGAAGCTTTCTTT.

The chain links TRBV4-2 to TRBJ2-1, with D perhaps being TRBD1 or TRBD2 (6 bases each). Germline CDR1 is LGHNA and CDR2 is YNFKEQ. Trimming removed 3 bases from V and 0 bases from J, with 12 bases in between. This CDR3 is 16 amino acids long. Here the CDR3 reads CASSQGGGSSYNEQFF. Here the CDR3 DNA reads TGTGCCAGCAGCCAGGGGGGCGGCAGCTCCTACAATGAGCAGTTCTTC.